The clone carrying this T cell receptor (beta chain) was observed a few times. The antigen remains undetermined. This entry is derived from a study of CD8 T cells in ankylosing spondylitis. Findings and caveats of the study: Within ankylosing spondylitis blood, a TCR beta motif made up of roughly eight highly homologous variants appeared to be characteristic. Reports say disease-linked clones showed up significantly more in matched ankylosing spondylitis synovial fluid.

Libraries of TCR beta came from quantitative 5'-RACE with molecular barcodes. MiXCR, applied by TCRdb to the 5' RACE reads, yields one record per CDR3 protein. The sample consists of about 110,000 distinct CDR3 sequences, under 30% of them appearing once. This CDR3 comprises 15 residues. Germline CDR1 is SGHAT and CDR2 is FQNNGV. The germline V and J ends were trimmed by 1 base and 6 bases, with 13 bases remaining between them. This receptor was identified in a male donor with ankylosing spondylitis. Sequenced: synovial fluid, either unsorted or a sorted T cell fraction (not recorded which). The V and J genes are TRBV11-2 and TRBJ2-1; D gene uncertain. In nucleotides, the CDR3 is TGTGCCAGCAGCTTAGTAGGTCCTATTACCAATGAGCAGTTCTTC. Encoded protein: CASSLVGPITNEQFF.